This is a list of T cell receptor beta chains from one sample in a study of T cell changes during pregnancy in multiple sclerosis. Generated by immunoSEQ multiplex PCR, the TCRdb table keeps only in-frame clones and is missing some. This sample has 60,000 to 70,000 clones; 91% occur once, and the top ten carry under 2.5%. The sample in question was peripheral blood, obtained in the third trimester of pregnancy. Receptors originate from a female donor in good health, enrolled as a control in a pregnancy study. Each CDR3 is given with its conserved first and last residue. The D gene is left open where the match is weak. Clone size is stated in some rows and not others, as once, few, many or a class when expanded.

j_call: TRBJ2-1; v_call: TRBV18; d_call: -; clone_size: -; cdr3_length: 14; cdr3_aa: CASSLSASHNEQFF; cdr3_nt: TGTGCCAGCTCACTTAGCGCTTCCCACAATGAGCAGTTCTTC
j_call: TRBJ2-2; v_call: TRBV5-1; d_call: TRBD1; clone_size: -; cdr3_length: 17; cdr3_aa: CASSRDGTGENTGELFF; cdr3_nt: TGCGCCAGCAGCCGAGACGGGACAGGGGAAAACACCGGGGAGCTGTTTTTT
j_call: TRBJ2-1; v_call: TRBV6-4; d_call: TRBD2; clone_size: -; cdr3_length: 16; cdr3_aa: CASSDLAGEARNEQFF; cdr3_nt: TGTGCCAGCAGTGACTTAGCGGGAGAAGCTCGCAATGAGCAGTTCTTC
j_call: TRBJ2-3; v_call: TRBV9; d_call: TRBD2; clone_size: -; cdr3_length: 17; cdr3_aa: CASSVSLAGEVPDTQYF; cdr3_nt: TGTGCCAGCAGCGTATCACTAGCGGGGGAGGTACCAGATACGCAGTATTTT
j_call: TRBJ1-1; v_call: TRBV19; d_call: TRBD1; clone_size: -; cdr3_length: 17; cdr3_aa: CASSIKDREIFNTEAFF; cdr3_nt: TGTGCCAGTAGTATAAAGGACAGGGAAATATTTAACACTGAAGCTTTCTTT
j_call: TRBJ1-5; v_call: TRBV9; d_call: -; clone_size: -; cdr3_length: 15; cdr3_aa: CASSADSDSNQPQHF; cdr3_nt: TGTGCCAGCAGCGCGGACAGTGATAGCAATCAGCCCCAGCATTTT
j_call: TRBJ1-4; v_call: TRBV27; d_call: -; clone_size: -; cdr3_length: 14; cdr3_aa: CASSPRTSNEKLFF; cdr3_nt: TGTGCCAGCAGCCCCCGGACTTCAAATGAAAAACTGTTTTTT
j_call: TRBJ1-4; v_call: TRBV25-1; d_call: TRBD1; clone_size: -; cdr3_length: 16; cdr3_aa: CASSKTGVTTNEKLFF; cdr3_nt: TGTGCCAGCAGTAAAACAGGGGTCACAACTAATGAAAAACTGTTTTTT
j_call: TRBJ2-1; v_call: TRBV2; d_call: TRBD1; clone_size: -; cdr3_length: 13; cdr3_aa: CASRRTGVNEQFF; cdr3_nt: TGTGCCAGCCGCCGGACAGGGGTCAATGAGCAGTTCTTC
j_call: TRBJ2-3; v_call: TRBV7-9; d_call: -; clone_size: -; cdr3_length: 15; cdr3_aa: CASSRSGSSTDTQYF; cdr3_nt: TGTGCCAGCAGTCGTAGCGGATCTAGCACAGATACGCAGTATTTT
j_call: TRBJ2-1; v_call: TRBV10-1; d_call: TRBD2; clone_size: -; cdr3_length: 13; cdr3_aa: CATASASGASKFF; cdr3_nt: TGCGCCACCGCCTCGGCTAGCGGGGCCTCGAAGTTCTTC
j_call: TRBJ2-2; v_call: TRBV6-6; d_call: -; clone_size: -; cdr3_length: 15; cdr3_aa: CASSYWGANTGELFF; cdr3_nt: TGTGCCAGCAGTTACTGGGGGGCGAACACCGGGGAGCTGTTTTTT
j_call: TRBJ2-3; v_call: TRBV7-9; d_call: -; clone_size: -; cdr3_length: 13; cdr3_aa: CASSTYRTDTQYF; cdr3_nt: TGTGCCAGCAGCACATACAGGACAGATACGCAGTATTTT
j_call: TRBJ1-1; v_call: TRBV7-9; d_call: -; clone_size: -; cdr3_length: 16; cdr3_aa: CASSLAEAGLGPEAFF; cdr3_nt: TGTGCCAGCAGCTTAGCCGAGGCCGGTCTAGGTCCTGAAGCTTTCTTT
j_call: TRBJ1-3; v_call: TRBV15; d_call: -; clone_size: -; cdr3_length: 14; cdr3_aa: CATSRGSSGNTIYF; cdr3_nt: TGTGCCACCAGCAGAGGTAGCTCTGGAAACACCATATATTTT
j_call: TRBJ1-2; v_call: TRBV28; d_call: TRBD1; clone_size: -; cdr3_length: 16; cdr3_aa: CASSLGGQGASYGYTF; cdr3_nt: TGTGCCAGCAGCCTTGGGGGGCAGGGGGCTAGTTATGGCTACACCTTC
j_call: TRBJ2-2; v_call: TRBV7-9; d_call: -; clone_size: -; cdr3_length: 15; cdr3_aa: CASSLVIRGTGELFF; cdr3_nt: TGTGCCAGCAGCTTAGTTATCAGGGGCACCGGGGAGCTGTTTTTT
j_call: TRBJ2-7; v_call: TRBV28; d_call: -; clone_size: -; cdr3_length: 15; cdr3_aa: CASSPGTSFAYEQYF; cdr3_nt: TGTGCCAGCAGTCCGGGGACAAGTTTCGCCTACGAGCAGTACTTC
j_call: TRBJ2-3; v_call: TRBV25-1; d_call: TRBD2; clone_size: -; cdr3_length: 17; cdr3_aa: CASSEFPGGRSTDTQYF; cdr3_nt: TGTGCCAGCAGTGAATTCCCGGGGGGGCGGAGCACAGATACGCAGTATTTT
j_call: TRBJ2-1; v_call: TRBV11-2; d_call: TRBD2; clone_size: -; cdr3_length: 15; cdr3_aa: CASSPPTAGRDEQFF; cdr3_nt: TGTGCCAGCAGCCCCCCCACAGCGGGACGGGATGAGCAGTTCTTC
j_call: TRBJ2-2; v_call: TRBV9; d_call: TRBD1; clone_size: -; cdr3_length: 16; cdr3_aa: CASSVSRGTGTGELFF; cdr3_nt: TGTGCCAGCAGCGTTAGCCGGGGGACAGGGACCGGGGAGCTGTTTTTT
j_call: TRBJ1-2; v_call: TRBV5-1; d_call: TRBD1; clone_size: -; cdr3_length: 15; cdr3_aa: CASSNKTGFSYGYTF; cdr3_nt: TGCGCCAGCAGCAATAAGACAGGGTTTAGCTATGGCTACACCTTC
j_call: TRBJ2-7; v_call: TRBV27; d_call: TRBD2; clone_size: -; cdr3_length: 19; cdr3_aa: CASSSDLAGAIGSSYEQYF; cdr3_nt: TGTGCCAGCAGTTCCGATCTAGCGGGAGCGATCGGGAGCTCCTACGAGCAGTACTTC
j_call: TRBJ2-7; v_call: TRBV7-2; d_call: TRBD2; clone_size: -; cdr3_length: 15; cdr3_aa: CASSFGIAGAYEQYF; cdr3_nt: TGTGCCAGCAGCTTCGGTATAGCGGGAGCCTACGAGCAGTACTTC
j_call: TRBJ1-5; v_call: TRBV6-6; d_call: -; clone_size: few; cdr3_length: 13; cdr3_aa: CASTSGLNQPQHF; cdr3_nt: TGTGCCAGCACGTCAGGGCTTAATCAGCCCCAGCATTTT
j_call: TRBJ2-2; v_call: TRBV6-5; d_call: -; clone_size: -; cdr3_length: 12; cdr3_aa: CASSRETGELFF; cdr3_nt: TGTGCCAGCAGTAGGGAGACCGGGGAGCTGTTTTTT
j_call: TRBJ1-2; v_call: TRBV28; d_call: -; clone_size: -; cdr3_length: 14; cdr3_aa: CASRPIYFNYGYTF; cdr3_nt: TGTGCCAGCAGGCCGATTTACTTTAACTATGGCTACACCTTC
j_call: TRBJ1-4; v_call: TRBV9; d_call: -; clone_size: -; cdr3_length: 15; cdr3_aa: CASSSGMTSKEKLFF; cdr3_nt: TGTGCCAGCAGCTCAGGAATGACATCCAAGGAAAAACTGTTTTTT
j_call: TRBJ2-7; v_call: TRBV7-6; d_call: -; clone_size: -; cdr3_length: 15; cdr3_aa: CASSPTGLANYEQYF; cdr3_nt: TGTGCCAGCAGCCCGACAGGTCTGGCCAACTACGAGCAGTACTTC
j_call: TRBJ1-2; v_call: TRBV9; d_call: -; clone_size: -; cdr3_length: 17; cdr3_aa: CASSSRTAGILGDGYTF; cdr3_nt: TGTGCCAGCAGCTCCCGGACAGCTGGGATTTTGGGGGATGGCTACACCTTC
j_call: TRBJ2-7; v_call: TRBV27; d_call: TRBD2; clone_size: -; cdr3_length: 14; cdr3_aa: CASSLAGGPYEQYF; cdr3_nt: TGTGCCAGCAGTTTAGCGGGAGGGCCGTACGAGCAGTACTTC
j_call: TRBJ2-7; v_call: TRBV2; d_call: -; clone_size: -; cdr3_length: 14; cdr3_aa: CASSPPSLLYEQYF; cdr3_nt: TGTGCCAGCAGCCCCCCCTCTCTCCTCTACGAGCAGTACTTC
j_call: TRBJ2-5; v_call: TRBV5-1; d_call: TRBD2; clone_size: -; cdr3_length: 16; cdr3_aa: CASSLPQRGGGETQYF; cdr3_nt: TGCGCCAGCAGCTTGCCCCAGCGGGGGGGCGGGGAGACCCAGTACTTC
j_call: TRBJ1-5; v_call: TRBV19; d_call: TRBD1; clone_size: -; cdr3_length: 16; cdr3_aa: CASSRTGQISNQPQHF; cdr3_nt: TGTGCCAGTAGTAGGACGGGACAGATTAGCAATCAGCCCCAGCATTTT
j_call: TRBJ2-3; v_call: TRBV4-2; d_call: TRBD1; clone_size: -; cdr3_length: 15; cdr3_aa: CASSQATGGTDTQYF; cdr3_nt: TGTGCCAGCAGCCAAGCGACAGGGGGCACAGATACGCAGTATTTT
j_call: TRBJ2-1; v_call: TRBV6-1; d_call: TRBD2; clone_size: -; cdr3_length: 19; cdr3_aa: CASSDPLGSSGRQVNEQFF; cdr3_nt: TGTGCCAGCAGTGACCCCCTGGGCTCTAGCGGGAGACAGGTGAATGAGCAGTTCTTC
j_call: TRBJ2-1; v_call: TRBV7-9; d_call: TRBD2; clone_size: -; cdr3_length: 15; cdr3_aa: CASTLGSGRWYEQFF; cdr3_nt: TGTGCCAGCACCCTTGGTAGCGGGAGGTGGTATGAGCAGTTCTTC
j_call: TRBJ2-5; v_call: TRBV7-8; d_call: -; clone_size: -; cdr3_length: 14; cdr3_aa: CASSFTGIKETQYF; cdr3_nt: TGTGCCAGCAGCTTCACGGGAATTAAAGAGACCCAGTACTTC
j_call: TRBJ2-7; v_call: TRBV4-1; d_call: -; clone_size: -; cdr3_length: 15; cdr3_aa: CASSQGRDPGHEQYF; cdr3_nt: TGCGCCAGCAGCCAAGGGAGGGACCCCGGCCACGAGCAGTACTTC
j_call: TRBJ2-7; v_call: TRBV9; d_call: -; clone_size: -; cdr3_length: 15; cdr3_aa: CASSLGLEYSYEQYF; cdr3_nt: TGTGCCAGCAGCCTCGGACTGGAGTATTCCTACGAGCAGTACTTC
j_call: TRBJ1-2; v_call: TRBV7-9; d_call: -; clone_size: -; cdr3_length: 14; cdr3_aa: CASSLGQTNYGYTF; cdr3_nt: TGTGCCAGCAGCTTAGGACAGACTAACTATGGCTACACCTTC
j_call: TRBJ2-1; v_call: TRBV25-1; d_call: TRBD2; clone_size: once; cdr3_length: 12; cdr3_aa: CASSGASGRQFF; cdr3_nt: TGTGCCAGCAGTGGAGCTAGCGGGAGGCAGTTCTTC
j_call: TRBJ1-1; v_call: TRBV5-5; d_call: TRBD1; clone_size: -; cdr3_length: 20; cdr3_aa: CASSPKQRQGLVIKVTEAFF; cdr3_nt: TGTGCCAGCAGCCCGAAACAACGACAGGGTTTGGTAATTAAGGTCACTGAAGCTTTCTTT
j_call: TRBJ2-3; v_call: TRBV15; d_call: -; clone_size: -; cdr3_length: 16; cdr3_aa: CATSLLQRSRTDTQYF; cdr3_nt: TGTGCCACCAGCCTCCTCCAGCGGAGCCGCACAGATACGCAGTATTTT
j_call: TRBJ1-6; v_call: TRBV6-5; d_call: TRBD1; clone_size: -; cdr3_length: 15; cdr3_aa: CASSKITGGNSPLHF; cdr3_nt: TGTGCCAGCAGTAAAATAACAGGGGGAAATTCACCCCTCCACTTT
j_call: TRBJ2-4; v_call: TRBV25-1; d_call: -; clone_size: -; cdr3_length: 11; cdr3_aa: CASSDTDIQYF; cdr3_nt: TGTGCCAGCAGTGACACGGACATTCAGTACTTC
j_call: TRBJ2-1; v_call: TRBV6-1; d_call: TRBD1; clone_size: -; cdr3_length: 13; cdr3_aa: CAGWDRVYNEQFF; cdr3_nt: TGTGCCGGTTGGGACAGGGTCTATAATGAGCAGTTCTTC
j_call: TRBJ2-5; v_call: TRBV4-1; d_call: TRBD2; clone_size: -; cdr3_length: 15; cdr3_aa: CASSQNERGGETQYF; cdr3_nt: TGCGCCAGCAGCCAAAACGAGCGGGGGGGAGAGACCCAGTACTTC
j_call: TRBJ2-1; v_call: TRBV6-1; d_call: TRBD2; clone_size: once; cdr3_length: 16; cdr3_aa: CASSGLAGEGTDEQFF; cdr3_nt: TGTGCCAGCAGTGGACTAGCGGGAGAGGGTACTGATGAGCAGTTCTTC
j_call: TRBJ1-2; v_call: TRBV11-2; d_call: TRBD1; clone_size: -; cdr3_length: 15; cdr3_aa: CASKPTGGLNYGYTF; cdr3_nt: TGTGCCAGCAAACCAACAGGGGGCCTTAACTATGGCTACACCTTC
j_call: TRBJ1-5; v_call: TRBV7-2; d_call: -; clone_size: -; cdr3_length: 13; cdr3_aa: CASSYPGNQPQHF; cdr3_nt: TGTGCCAGCAGCTACCCAGGGAATCAGCCCCAGCATTTT
j_call: TRBJ1-2; v_call: TRBV20-1; d_call: -; clone_size: -; cdr3_length: 11; cdr3_aa: CSAQSNYGYTF; cdr3_nt: TGCAGTGCCCAGTCTAACTATGGCTACACCTTC
j_call: TRBJ1-2; v_call: TRBV29-1; d_call: -; clone_size: -; cdr3_length: 13; cdr3_aa: CSVVWVGGYGYTF; cdr3_nt: TGCAGCGTTGTTTGGGTCGGGGGATATGGCTACACCTTC
j_call: TRBJ2-5; v_call: TRBV23-1; d_call: -; clone_size: -; cdr3_length: 16; cdr3_aa: CASSHWRGQPQETQYF; cdr3_nt: TGCGCCAGCAGTCACTGGAGGGGACAGCCCCAAGAGACCCAGTACTTC
j_call: TRBJ2-7; v_call: TRBV10-2; d_call: -; clone_size: -; cdr3_length: 14; cdr3_aa: CASSVPGLRAEQYF; cdr3_nt: TGCGCCAGCAGTGTGCCCGGGCTCAGGGCCGAGCAGTACTTC
j_call: TRBJ2-7; v_call: TRBV6-5; d_call: TRBD1; clone_size: once; cdr3_length: 14; cdr3_aa: CASYRGQGHYEQYF; cdr3_nt: TGTGCCAGCTACAGGGGGCAGGGACACTACGAGCAGTACTTC
j_call: TRBJ2-1; v_call: TRBV5-6; d_call: TRBD1; clone_size: -; cdr3_length: 15; cdr3_aa: CASSLGQGEYNEQFF; cdr3_nt: TGTGCCAGCAGCTTGGGGCAGGGGGAATACAATGAGCAGTTCTTC
j_call: TRBJ2-5; v_call: TRBV28; d_call: -; clone_size: -; cdr3_length: 15; cdr3_aa: CASSLGGAKQETQYF; cdr3_nt: TGTGCCAGCAGTTTAGGGGGGGCCAAACAAGAGACCCAGTACTTC
j_call: TRBJ2-2; v_call: TRBV7-9; d_call: -; clone_size: -; cdr3_length: 17; cdr3_aa: CASSPLDNTALAGELFF; cdr3_nt: TGTGCCAGCAGCCCCCTCGATAATACAGCTCTCGCCGGGGAGCTGTTTTTT